The 21 T cell receptor beta chains given below trace back to one sample, sequenced in a study of T-cell reconstitution after alpha-beta-depleted transplantation in children. Unique molecular identifiers were incorporated when the TCRbeta library was constructed. From the PCR reads, TCRdb called clonotypes with MiXCR, one entry per CDR3 protein. This sample has about 240,000 distinct CDR3 sequences, with 12% found just once. The sample here was PBMCs from the stem cell graft donor, taken from the stem cell graft. All receptors derive from a human donor who donated a stem cell graft to a child with acute lymphoblastic leukemia.

The chain recombines TRBV7-2 with TRBJ2-4; D perhaps matches TRBD1 (6 bases). The CDR3 sequence is 15 residues long. Germline V lookup: CDR1 SGHTA, CDR2 FQGNSA. Deletions cut 5 bases from V and 3 bases from J, with 14 bases between. The DNA of the CDR3 is TGTGCCAGCAGCGACCCGCCCAGGGGCAAAAACATTCAGTACTTC. Amino acids: CASSDPPRGKNIQYF.

The J gene is TRBJ2-1, the V gene TRBV2; D is undetermined. V was shortened by 11 bases and J by 8 bases, with 13 bases between the two germline ends. CDR3 length: 11 amino acids. CDR1 SNHLY and CDR2 FYNNEI come from the germline V gene. The CDR3 bases are TGTGCCGACGTACAGAAAGATGAGCAGTTCTTC. This encodes CADVQKDEQFF.

The chain recombines TRBV20-1 with TRBJ2-5; D is ambiguous. CDR1 and CDR2 from the germline V gene are DFQATT and SNEGSKA (reference sequence). Trimming shortened V by 3 bases and J by 4 bases, and 12 bases separated the two germline ends. The CDR3 runs to 13 residues. CDR3 in amino acids: CSASGSLRETQYF. The CDR3 nucleotides are TGCAGTGCTAGTGGCTCCCTAAGAGAGACCCAGTACTTC.

The table lists this clonotype with many counts. The J gene is TRBJ2-1, the V gene TRBV29-1; 9 bases map to TRBD2. From germline, CDR1 is SQVTM and CDR2 ANQGSEA. V dropped 0 bases and J dropped 11; count of bases not matched to a gene: 5. CDR3 length: 13 residues. The chain's CDR3 is CSVEDRLADKQFF. CDR3 in DNA: TGCAGCGTTGAAGATCGACTAGCGGATAAGCAGTTCTTC.

This clonotype was recorded at least ten times. V and J are TRBV5-1 and TRBJ2-1; D is undetermined. Trimming removed 4 bases at V and 0 bases at J, with 14 bases between. The CDR3 has 16 amino acids. Germline V CDR1 and CDR2: SGHRS, YFSETQ. The DNA for the CDR3 is TGCGCCAGCAGCGACCCTCGACGGATCTCCTACAATGAGCAGTTCTTC. Its protein product is CASSDPRRISYNEQFF.

At least ten counts were recorded for this clonotype. The chain couples TRBV7-2 to TRBJ2-7; D uncertain. The V and J ends lost 3 bases and 0 bases respectively, with 12 bases between them. The CDR3 length is 15 residues. CDR1 is SGHTA, CDR2 FQGNSA, per germline. This CDR3 reads CASSLTSTYSYEQYF. DNA for the CDR3: TGTGCCAGCAGCTTGACAAGTACTTACTCCTACGAGCAGTACTTC.

This clonotype was counted ten times or more. The CDR3 nucleotides read TGTGCCAGCAGTTTAGCGTACGCTCAAGGGACTGAAGCTTTCTTT. Amino acids: CASSLAYAQGTEAFF. V is TRBV12-3 or TRBV12-4 and J is TRBJ1-1; D is ambiguous. V was clipped by 0 bases and J by 5 bases, with 13 bases between them. This CDR3 has 15 residues.

At least ten counts were recorded for this clonotype. V gene TRBV6-5 combines with J gene TRBJ1-5; 8 bases line up with TRBD1. J lost 3 bases, V lost 4 bases, and 8 bases had no gene match. CDR1 is MNHEY and CDR2 is SVGAGI in the germline V gene. The CDR3 contains 16 residues. The chain's CDR3 is CASSWDRRGNNQPQHF. Written as DNA, the CDR3 is TGTGCCAGCAGTTGGGACAGGCGCGGAAACAATCAGCCCCAGCATTTT.

This clonotype was counted at least ten times. CDR3 amino acids: CASSDIGDGSYGYTF. CDR3 DNA sequence: TGTGCCAGCAGTGACATTGGGGACGGCTCCTATGGCTACACCTTC. The chain uses TRBV6-4 and TRBJ1-2, with D maybe TRBD1 (5 bases). V shed 2 bases and J shed 4 bases, with 14 bases lying between them. Looked up from germline, CDR1 is MRHNA and CDR2 is SNTAGT. This CDR3 is built from 15 residues.

The chain couples TRBV13 to TRBJ2-5; TRBD1 agrees at 11 bases. The CDR3 loop spans 17 amino acids. Trimming took 5 bases from V and 6 from J; bases not matched to a gene: 14. CDR1 is PRHDT and CDR2 is FYEKMQ in the germline V gene (reference sequence). The DNA for the CDR3 is TGTGCCAGCAGCCCCGGTAGGACAGGGGGCATCCAGAAGACCCAGTACTTC. This gives the protein CASSPGRTGGIQKTQYF.

This clonotype came up many times. The chain joins TRBV20-1 to TRBJ2-1; D could derive from TRBD1 or TRBD2 (7 bases each). The germline gives CDR1 DFQATT, CDR2 SNEGSKA (reference sequence). This CDR3 contains 15 residues. V was shortened by 1 base and J by 4 bases, with 14 bases between the two germline ends. The CDR3 sequence: CSARGEGQLYNEQFF. DNA for the CDR3: TGCAGTGCTAGAGGGGAGGGACAGCTATACAATGAGCAGTTCTTC.

This clonotype has at least ten counts. The rearrangement uses TRBV4-3 and TRBJ2-1; 8 nucleotides match TRBD2. This CDR3 contains 17 residues. The germline CDR1 and CDR2 sequences are LGHNA and YSLEER. The junction had 8 bases not matched to a gene; V was cut back by 4 bases and J by 0 bases. CDR3 in DNA: TGCGCCAGCAGCCTGGGGGGCGGGAGGAGCTCCTACAATGAGCAGTTCTTC. Translation: CASSLGGGRSSYNEQFF.

This clonotype was recorded at least ten times. The chain uses TRBV14 and TRBJ1-4; 8 bases match TRBD1. This CDR3 spans 17 amino acids. Germline V gene data show CDR1 as SGHDN and CDR2 as FVKESK. Unmatched junction bases numbered 10, after V lost 4 bases and J lost 3 bases. The CDR3 is CASSPLLGQGANEKLFF. The CDR3 nucleotides are TGTGCCAGCAGCCCCCTCCTTGGACAGGGCGCTAATGAAAAACTGTTTTTT.

This clonotype was observed many times. J is TRBJ1-2 and V is TRBV12-3 or TRBV12-4; the D is unclear. V gave up 1 base and J gave up 7 bases, with 13 bases separating them. The CDR3 runs 14 residues. This chain's CDR3 is CASSLDTGVGGYTF. CDR3 bases: TGTGCCAGCAGTTTAGACACGGGCGTGGGTGGCTACACCTTC.

This clonotype was counted many times. The CDR3 region has the DNA TGTGCCAGCAGTTATTACCGCGGACAGGGATATATCACAGATACGCAGTATTTT. Its protein product is CASSYYRGQGYITDTQYF. The chain combines TRBV6-2 or TRBV6-3 with TRBJ2-3, with 8 positions matching TRBD1. CDR3 length: 18 amino acids. Looked up from germline, CDR1 is MNHEY and CDR2 is SVGEGT. V shed 3 bases and J 2 bases; nucleotides not matched to a gene: 13.

J is TRBJ2-1 and V is TRBV11-2; TRBD2 matches at 10 bases. This CDR3 has 19 amino acids. Per the germline V gene, CDR1 is SGHAT and CDR2 is FQNNGV. J lost 9 bases, V lost 0 bases, and 17 bases had no gene match. The CDR3 nucleotides read TGTGCCAGCAGCTTAGAAGGTATTGTGAGAGCTAGCGGGAGAGGTGAGCAGTTCTTC. This translates into CASSLEGIVRASGRGEQFF.

This clonotype was seen repeatedly, ten times or more. The chain employs TRBV24-1 and TRBJ1-1, with D possibly being TRBD1 (6 bases). CDR3 length equals 12 residues. V was cut by 9 bases and J by 3 bases, with 10 bases left in between. Germline CDR1 KGHDR, CDR2 SFDVKD. CDR3 sequence (DNA): TGTGCCACCTCCCCAGGGGACACTGAAGCTTTCTTT. Encoded protein: CATSPGDTEAFF.

At least ten counts were recorded for this clonotype. The V call is TRBV29-1, the J call TRBJ2-7; D unresolved. Germline CDR1 SQVTM, CDR2 ANQGSEA. The CDR3 runs 12 residues. V gave up 1 base and J gave up 4 bases, with 8 bases separating them. The CDR3: CSVEGVGYEQYF. Written as DNA, the CDR3 is TGCAGCGTTGAAGGGGTCGGATACGAGCAGTACTTC.

This clonotype has ten or more counts. The V gene is TRBV7-2, the J gene TRBJ1-1, with no clear D. CDR1 and CDR2 from the germline V gene are SGHTA and FQGNSA. CDR3 length equals 15 residues. Trimming removed 2 bases from V and 2 bases from J, with 12 bases in between. The CDR3 loop reads CASSLNRGTNTEAFF. CDR3 nucleotides: TGTGCCAGCAGCTTAAACCGGGGAACAAACACTGAAGCTTTCTTT.

This clonotype was recorded at least ten times. CDR3 coding DNA: TGCGCCAGCTCGACAGGGAAGGAGAACACTGAAGCTTTCTTT. Encoded protein: CASSTGKENTEAFF. This chain connects TRBV5-1 to TRBJ1-1; the match to TRBD1 covers 7 bases. The germline gives CDR1 SGHRS, CDR2 YFSETQ. CDR3 length: 14 amino acids. V shed 7 bases, J shed 1 base, and the junction held 7 bases outside the gene matches.

On this clonotype: It may be a read error: a sequence one base away is much more abundant. The chain uses TRBV7-2 and TRBJ2-5; TRBD2 might be the D (5 bases). This CDR3 spans 14 amino acids. Looked up from germline, CDR1 is SGHTA and CDR2 is FQGNSA. The CDR3 here is CASSSRERQETQHF. The CDR3, as DNA: TGTGCCAGCAGCTCGAGGGAGAGACAAGAGACCCAGCACTTC. The variable domain in full, completed from reference TRBV7-2 and TRBJ2-5, reads GAGVSQSPSNKVTEKGKDVELRCDPISGHTALYWYRQSLGQGLEFLIYFQGNSAPDKSGLPSDRFSAERTGGSVSTLTIQRTQQEDSAVYLCASSSRERQETQHFGPGTRLLVL.